Included here is one T cell receptor beta chain sequence, with context. The antigen is undetermined. The PCR had 60 Vbeta and 13 Jbeta primers. Assay used: immunoSEQ multiplex PCR; TCRdb lists only in-frame clones, some missing. This table holds approximately 150,000 clones, around 66% found once. This record belongs to a study of cytomegalovirus exposure and HLA in healthy donors. Whole-study findings and limits: Fewer N-insertions than the roughly 650-donor mean were reportedly shown by an Asian-associated ancestry cluster in a later analysis.

The CDR3 has 15 amino acids. CDR1 SGHNT and CDR2 YENEEA come from the germline V gene. V shed 2 bases and J 8 bases; nucleotides not matched to a gene: 9. The receptor's source is a woman in her fifties or sixties in good health and CMV-seronegative. The chain has TRBV11-3 and TRBJ2-1; 7 bases align to TRBD2. The sequencing input was PBMCs. CDR3 protein: CASSLSPTSADEQFF. The DNA of the CDR3 is TGTGCCAGCAGCTTAAGTCCTACTAGCGCCGATGAGCAGTTCTTC.